The 28 T cell receptor beta chains below all came from one sample that was sequenced in a study of shared clonotypes between healthy human individuals. Naivety among CD8 cells was defined by CD45RO negativity and positive CCR7 selection, thereby excluding terminally differentiated effector memory CD45RA+ cells. Data came from immunoSEQ multiplex PCR; TCRdb stores just in-frame clones and leaves some out. The data contain nearly 2 million clones, approximately 94% of them seen just once; the ten biggest clones take up 1% to 1.5%. Sequencing used naive CD8+ T cells sorted from blood. Receptors originate from a man between 18 and 35 years old in good health.

The chain combines TRBV7-8 with TRBJ2-1; 11 positions agree with TRBD1. CDR3 length equals 17 residues. Germline values: CDR1 SGHVS, CDR2 FQNEAQ. The trim removed 1 base at V and 3 bases at J, leaving 5 bases unmatched. As DNA, the CDR3 is TGTGCCAGCAGCTTAGTGTCTGGGACAGGGGGCTACAATGAGCAGTTCTTC. Its protein product is CASSLVSGTGGYNEQFF.

This chain connects TRBV27 to TRBJ2-7; unclear D gene. CDR3 length: 14 amino acids. The germline V gene has CDR1 MNHEY and CDR2 SMNVEV (reference sequence). Trimming shortened V by 3 bases and J by 3 bases, and 12 bases separated the two germline ends. CDR3: CASSFLGNGYEQYF. The DNA for the CDR3 is TGTGCCAGCAGTTTCTTAGGGAATGGCTACGAGCAGTACTTC.

The V gene is TRBV25-1, the J gene TRBJ2-7; 10 bases line up with TRBD2. The CDR3 extends over 15 amino acids. J gave up 4 bases and V 3 bases, and 6 bases lay outside the gene matches. Germline assignment: CDR1 MGHDK and CDR2 SYGVNS. For the CDR3, the DNA is TGTGCCAGCAGTGACTACAGCGGGGGGGCTTACGAGCAGTACTTC. Encoded protein: CASSDYSGGAYEQYF.

With regard to this clone: The identical CDR3 is also encoded by other nucleotide sequences in the sample. The rearrangement joins TRBV27 to TRBJ2-3; D is unresolved. Deletions cut 2 bases from V and 1 base from J, with 4 bases between. Germline-derived CDR1 and CDR2 are MNHEY and SMNVEV (reference sequence). The CDR3 length is 13 residues. The chain's CDR3 is CASSLGRTDTQYF. The DNA for the CDR3 is TGTGCCAGCAGTTTAGGCCGCACAGATACGCAGTATTTT.

This clone was observed a single time. The chain employs TRBV5-1 and TRBJ2-1; D possibly corresponds to TRBD1 (6 bases). With 1 base removed from V and 4 bases from J, the gap between germline ends came to 15 bases. CDR1 is SGHRS, CDR2 YFSETQ, per germline. This CDR3 is 16 amino acids long. The CDR3 protein is CASSLWGPTPYNEQFF. The CDR3 DNA reads as TGCGCCAGCAGCTTGTGGGGGCCCACCCCTTACAATGAGCAGTTCTTC.

V gene TRBV10-2 combines with J gene TRBJ2-7; no clear D. V lost 3 bases and J 5 bases, leaving 14 bases between the germline ends. The CDR3 runs 14 residues. Germline V gene lookup returns CDR1 WSHSY and CDR2 SAAADI. The CDR3 DNA is TGCGCCAGCAGTGACGAAGGGCCACGGGACGAGCAGTACTTC. The encoded protein is CASSDEGPRDEQYF.

This clone has just one count. The CDR3 is CASSQGGSNGNEQFF. CDR3 DNA sequence: TGCGCCAGCAGCCAGGGCGGGAGTAACGGAAATGAGCAGTTCTTC. This chain uses TRBV4-3 with TRBJ2-1; 7 bases line up with TRBD2. This CDR3 is 15 amino acids long. Unmatched junction bases numbered 9, after V lost 3 bases and J lost 7 bases. Germline CDR1 reads LGHNA; CDR2 reads YSLEER.

Remarks on this clone: The sample holds other DNA sequences that translate to the same CDR3. CDR3 DNA: TGCGCCAGCAGCTTGGCGGGGGATACCTACGAGCAGTACTTC. This encodes CASSLAGDTYEQYF. The rearrangement joins TRBV5-1 to TRBJ2-7; tentative D call: TRBD2 (6 bases). V was shortened by 0 bases and J by 2 bases, with 9 bases between the two germline ends. The germline CDR1 and CDR2 sequences are SGHRS and YFSETQ. This CDR3 region has 14 residues. Full variable domain (rest looked up from reference TRBV5-1 and TRBJ2-7): KAGVTQTPRYLIKTRGQQVTLSCSPISGHRSVSWYQQTPGQGLQFLFEYFSETQRNKGNFPGRFSGRQFSNSRSEMNVSTLELGDSALYLCASSLAGDTYEQYFGPGTRLTVT.

The gene calls are TRBV5-6 and TRBJ1-1; 8 nucleotides align to TRBD1. Trimming cost V 4 bases and J 7 bases; bases outside gene matches: 3. From germline, CDR1 is SGHDT and CDR2 YYEEEE. This CDR3 is 12 amino acids long. CDR3 sequence: CASSLGQGEAFF. CDR3 DNA sequence: TGTGCCAGCAGCCTTGGACAGGGTGAAGCTTTCTTT.

The chain couples TRBV6-6 to TRBJ1-3; D remains unclear. Trimming removed 0 bases at V and 8 bases at J, with 11 bases between. Germline V gives CDR1 MNHNY, CDR2 SVGAGI (reference sequence). The CDR3 sequence is 14 residues long. The CDR3 DNA is TGTGCCAGCAGTTACTCGAACGTTGTAGACACCATATATTTT. Translating it yields CASSYSNVVDTIYF.

The chain links TRBV4-1 to TRBJ2-1; TRBD2 aligns across 8 bases. The CDR3 sequence is 15 residues long. Germline CDR1 MGHRA, CDR2 YSYEKL. The J segment lost 7 bases and the V segment lost 1 base, leaving 6 bases of the junction unmatched. CDR3 region: CASSQVYGGANEQFF. The DNA of the CDR3 is TGCGCCAGCAGCCAAGTTTACGGGGGGGCGAATGAGCAGTTCTTC.

The chain employs TRBV9 and TRBJ2-5, with D unresolved. The CDR3 loop spans 15 amino acids. The V gene's germline CDR1 is SGDLS and CDR2 YYNGEE. With 0 bases removed from V and 2 bases from J, the gap between germline ends came to 11 bases. The CDR3 sequence is CASSVGDQLQETQYF. CDR3 in DNA: TGTGCCAGCAGCGTAGGTGACCAATTACAAGAGACCCAGTACTTC.

The V call is TRBV2, the J call TRBJ2-7; D gene unclear. The CDR3 is made up of 14 amino acids. Germline CDR1 reads SNHLY; CDR2 reads FYNNEI. Trimming shortened V by 4 bases and J by 4 bases, and 14 bases separated the two germline ends. In nucleotides, the CDR3 is TGTGCCAGCAGTGCCCGGGCCAGAGCTTACGAGCAGTACTTC. Translation: CASSARARAYEQYF.

On this clone: Other DNA variants within this sample encode the same CDR3. The V gene is TRBV2, the J gene TRBJ2-7, with 10 bases identical to TRBD1. The length of the CDR3 is 15 residues. The V gene end was trimmed by 6 bases and the J gene end by 0 bases; junction bases not matched to a gene: 5. Germline assignment: CDR1 SNHLY and CDR2 FYNNEI. The CDR3 sequence is CASSATGGSSYEQYF. The DNA for the CDR3 is TGTGCCAGCAGCGCGACAGGGGGCAGCTCCTACGAGCAGTACTTC.

The rearrangement joins TRBV6-5 to TRBJ2-1; D might be TRBD1 or TRBD2, each matching 6 bases. The ends were cut back, 2 bases at V and 0 bases at J, with 11 bases in the middle. This CDR3 has 16 residues. Germline V gene lookup returns CDR1 MNHEY and CDR2 SVGAGI. The CDR3: CASSYKGGSSYNEQFF. The CDR3 nucleotides are TGTGCCAGCAGTTACAAGGGGGGTAGCTCCTACAATGAGCAGTTCTTC.

The CDR3 here is CASSSGTTGSGANVLTF. CDR3 bases: TGTGCCAGCAGCTCCGGGACAACGGGCTCTGGGGCCAACGTCCTGACTTTC. This chain uses TRBV7-9 with TRBJ2-6; a weak D match, TRBD1 (6 bases). This CDR3 is 17 amino acids long. Trimming cost V 4 bases and J 0 bases, with 13 bases left between them. Germline V lookup: CDR1 SEHNR, CDR2 FQNEAQ (reference sequence).

The chain carries TRBV29-1 and TRBJ1-4; 8 bases agree with TRBD1. The CDR3 sequence is 16 residues long. Germline CDR1 SQVTM, CDR2 ANQGSEA. V dropped 0 bases and J dropped 0; count of bases not matched to a gene: 3. CDR3 sequence: CSVEEETGATNEKLFF. CDR3 DNA: TGCAGCGTTGAAGAAGAGACAGGGGCAACTAATGAAAAACTGTTTTTT.

A remark on this clone: One end of the junction fails to match germline, which may point to a read error. The J gene is TRBJ2-1, the V gene TRBV7-7; 8 positions agree with TRBD2. The germline gives CDR1 SSHAT, CDR2 FNYEAQ (reference sequence). The CDR3 consists of 15 residues. The CDR3 nucleotides are TGTGCTAGCAGCTTAGGAGCGGGAGCCTACAATGAGCAGTTCTTC. Its protein is CASSLGAGAYNEQFF.

The chain couples TRBV4-1 to TRBJ2-7, with 10 positions matching TRBD2. The CDR3 is 18 amino acids. V shed 3 bases and J 1 base; nucleotides not matched to a gene: 12. CDR1 MGHRA and CDR2 YSYEKL come from the germline V gene. The CDR3 region has the DNA TGCGCCAGCAGCCAGTACTTTGGGCTAGCGGGGGCGTCCTACGAGCAGTACTTC. This translates into CASSQYFGLAGASYEQYF.

This chain uses TRBV10-3 with TRBJ2-5; TRBD2 aligns across 7 bases. The CDR3 runs 16 residues. CDR1 is ENHRY, CDR2 SYGVKD, per germline. Losses at the gene ends were 4 bases for V and 3 bases for J; bases not matched to a gene: 11. This CDR3 is CAISVRGEVAEETQYF. CDR3 bases: TGTGCCATCAGTGTTCGGGGGGAGGTCGCGGAAGAGACCCAGTACTTC.

In DNA form, the CDR3 reads TGTGCCAGCAGACCATCCCAGGGGAATACGTACGAGCAGTACTTC. This gives the protein CASRPSQGNTYEQYF. V is TRBV6-5 and J is TRBJ2-7; a weak D match, TRBD1 (6 bases). Germline V CDR1 and CDR2: MNHEY, SVGAGI. The CDR3 consists of 15 residues. V lost 6 bases, J lost 4 bases, and 19 bases lay in between.

The V gene is TRBV27, the J gene TRBJ2-7, with a possible D match to TRBD1 (7 bases). Trimming took 6 bases from V and 1 from J, leaving 22 bases between them. CDR3 size: 17 residues. Per germline, CDR1 MNHEY and CDR2 SMNVEV (reference sequence). The CDR3 DNA is TGTGCCAGCAGCACCGTTGGGACACAGGGGAGGTCCTACGAGCAGTACTTC. Translation gives CASSTVGTQGRSYEQYF.

DNA for the CDR3: TGTGCCAGCAGCCCCGCGGGGGGATCAGCGTACGAGCAGTACTTC. Its protein product is CASSPAGGSAYEQYF. V usage is TRBV9 and J usage is TRBJ2-7; 8 bases match TRBD2. The CDR3 has 15 residues. CDR1 is SGDLS, CDR2 YYNGEE, per germline. V trimming: 4 bases; J trimming: 4 bases; junction bases outside the gene matches: 10.

This chain's CDR3 is CASSFPDSQETQYF. The CDR3 DNA reads as TGTGCCAGCAGTTTCCCGGACAGCCAAGAGACCCAGTACTTC. V gene TRBV6-6 combines with J gene TRBJ2-5; TRBD1 is a possible D gene (6 bases). Germline CDR1 reads MNHNY; CDR2 reads SVGAGI (reference sequence). Trimming shortened V by 4 bases and J by 1 base, and 10 bases separated the two germline ends. This CDR3 has 14 amino acids.

The V and J genes are TRBV28 and TRBJ2-5; D assignment may be TRBD1 or TRBD2 (5 bases each). V was clipped by 2 bases and J by 4 bases, with 11 bases between them. This CDR3 is 14 amino acids long. Germline loops: CDR1 MDHEN, CDR2 SYDVKM. CDR3 coding DNA: TGTGCCAGCAGTTTAGGGGGTTTAAGAGAGACCCAGTACTTC. Translation gives CASSLGGLRETQYF.

The CDR3 nucleotides read TGTGCCAGCAGCGTGGGCGATTGGCAAAACATTCAGTACTTC. Protein product: CASSVGDWQNIQYF. The chain carries TRBV9 and TRBJ2-4; D is uncertain. CDR1 is SGDLS, CDR2 YYNGEE, per germline. V lost 2 bases to trimming and J lost 5 bases, with 11 bases between them. This CDR3 is built from 14 residues.

The CDR3 sequence: CASSPGGRASYEQYF. Written as DNA, the CDR3 is TGTGCCAGCAGCCCCGGGGGCCGAGCGAGCTACGAGCAGTACTTC. V gene TRBV7-9 combines with J gene TRBJ2-7; D might be TRBD1 or TRBD2, each matching 6 bases. Per the germline V gene, CDR1 is SEHNR and CDR2 is FQNEAQ (reference sequence). The CDR3 is made up of 15 amino acids. Trimming shortened V by 5 bases and J by 3 bases, and 17 bases separated the two germline ends.

The chain joins TRBV29-1 to TRBJ2-7; 8 bases are a match to TRBD1. V shed 6 bases and J 3 bases; nucleotides not matched to a gene: 4. CDR1 SQVTM and CDR2 ANQGSEA come from the germline V gene. The CDR3 sequence is 12 residues long. The CDR3 DNA reads as TGCAGCGTCCGGACAGGGAACTACGAGCAGTACTTC. As protein: CSVRTGNYEQYF.